The sequence of this T cell receptor beta chain was determined in a study of blood T cell repertoires in COVID-19. Study-wide background: The origin of the acute and convalescent COVID-19 samples was the United States, Italy and Spain. Nucleic acid was either cDNA or gDNA, and it came from T cells, B-cell-depleted T cells, or PBMCs.

Seattle's cohort entered during active infection and was followed longitudinally. The CDR3 consists of 15 residues. Germline V gene sequence: CDR1 SGHVS, CDR2 FNYEAQ. Trimming took 4 bases from V and 2 from J; bases not matched to a gene: 7. Source study methods: By means of reference gene primer amplification, nucleated cell counts were estimated. Profiling relied on immunoSEQ multiplex PCR, and the TCRdb table lists in-frame clones only, not all of them. The D gene and trimming were derived from the DNA, and the V and J assignments and clone size from that table. This table holds 250,000 to 350,000 clones, approximately 89% found once.

Sequenced: peripheral blood. The clonotype was recovered from a woman in her twenties or thirties with COVID-19, enrolled during active disease. This chain uses TRBV7-6 with TRBJ2-7, with 8 bases fitting TRBD1. The CDR3 region has the DNA TGTGCCAGCAGCTCCGACAGGGGTAAAACCTACGAGCAGTACTTC. Translating it yields CASSSDRGKTYEQYF.